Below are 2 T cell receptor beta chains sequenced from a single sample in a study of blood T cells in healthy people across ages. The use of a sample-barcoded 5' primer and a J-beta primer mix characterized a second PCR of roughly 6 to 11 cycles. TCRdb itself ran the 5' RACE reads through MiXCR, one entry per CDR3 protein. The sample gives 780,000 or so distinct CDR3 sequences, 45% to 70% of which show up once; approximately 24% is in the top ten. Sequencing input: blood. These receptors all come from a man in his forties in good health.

CDR3 in DNA: TGTGCCAGCAGCCAAGATCGGGAATTCTTTGATAATTCACCCCTCCACTTT. Its translation: CASSQDREFFDNSPLHF. J is TRBJ1-6 and V is TRBV14; D not resolved. CDR1 and CDR2 from the germline V gene are SGHDN and FVKESK. The V and J ends lost 0 bases and 5 bases respectively, with 14 bases between them. The CDR3 consists of 17 residues. Variable domain in full (rest from reference TRBV14 and TRBJ1-6): EAGVTQFPSHSVIEKGQTVTLRCDPISGHDNLYWYRRVMGKEIKFLLHFVKESKQDESGMPNNRFLAERTGGTYSTLKVQPAELEDSGVYFCASSQDREFFDNSPLHFGNGTRLTVT.

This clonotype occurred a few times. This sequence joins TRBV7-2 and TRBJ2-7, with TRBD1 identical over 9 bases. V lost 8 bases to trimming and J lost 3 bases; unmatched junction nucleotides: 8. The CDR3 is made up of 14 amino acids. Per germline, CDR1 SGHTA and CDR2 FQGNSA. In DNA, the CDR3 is TGTGCCAGCTCACAGGGGGCGAGACACTACGAGCAGTACTTC. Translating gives CASSQGARHYEQYF.